This T cell receptor beta chain was recorded in a study of shared clonotypes between healthy human individuals. Notes on the study in general: Represented genetic and exposure-history diversity was restricted by having few donors.

Some clones are missing from TCRdb's copy, which holds only in-frame ones; the method was immunoSEQ multiplex PCR. The sample has about 380,000 clones; about 96% are singletons. V was clipped by 3 bases and J by 1 base, with 14 bases between them. The CDR3 extends over 16 amino acids. Germline V gene sequence: CDR1 SGHVS, CDR2 FNYEAQ. Only one count was recorded for this clone. Its target is unknown. The receptor was derived from a man aged 25-40 years in good health. Sequencing was performed on memory CD8+ T cells sorted from blood. Subset defined: CD45RO+ cells pooled with CCR7-negative TemRA cells. The chain joins TRBV7-6 to TRBJ2-3; no reliable D call. Here the CDR3 DNA reads TGTGCCAGCAGCTTTCGGCCAAACCTTCGCACAGATACGCAGTATTTT. This sequence encodes CASSFRPNLRTDTQYF.